The 7 T cell receptor beta chains listed next were all sequenced from one sample in a study of T cells in women clearing cervical HPV infection. The data were produced by immunoSEQ multiplex PCR, yet TCRdb's version contains in-frame clones alone and is incomplete. This table lists tens of thousands of clones. The sample taken for sequencing was blood buffy coat. These receptors were collected from a woman between 18 and 70 years old with a cervical HPV16 infection that either progressed to CIN3+ or cleared (not recorded which).

On this clone itself: The read comes to an end 3 residues before the CDR3 does, leaving the germline J gene to fill in the end. The chain joins TRBV9 to TRBJ2-2; 7 nucleotides align to TRBD1. V was pared by 0 bases and J by 4 bases, with 6 bases of the junction left unmatched. CDR1 is SGDLS, CDR2 YYNGEE, per germline. The CDR3 consists of 16 residues. The sequenced part of the CDR3 DNA is TGTGCCAGCAGCGTAGTCAAGGGGGCTGGCACCGGGGAG. It translates to CASSVVKGAGTGE. Given in full, the CDR3 is CASSVVKGAGTGELFF.

As regards this clone: The read comes to an end 3 residues before the CDR3 does, leaving the germline J gene to fill in the end. This chain joins TRBV20-1 and TRBJ2-3; tentative D call: TRBD1 (7 bases). The CDR3 has 15 residues. Per the germline V gene, CDR1 is DFQATT and CDR2 is SNEGSKA (reference sequence). Trimming took 7 bases from V and 4 from J, leaving 21 bases between them. CDR3: CSVAGQRLESDTQYF. The CDR3 bases that were read are TGCAGTGTTGCGGGACAGCGCTTAGAGTCAGATACG.

About this clone itself: The read halts 3 residues ahead of the CDR3 end, with the missing end drawn from the germline J gene. The rearrangement uses TRBV5-6 and TRBJ2-5; D possibly corresponds to TRBD2 (6 bases). The CDR3 spans 14 residues. The germline CDR1 and CDR2 sequences are SGHDT and YYEEEE. Trimming left V 6 bases short and J 5 bases short, with 17 bases between. The sequenced CDR3 bases are TGTGCCAGCACCCAATCGGGGGTCCGGGAGACC. This gives the protein CASTQSGVRET. The whole CDR3 protein is CASTQSGVRETQYF.

Remarks on this clone: The read comes to an end 3 residues before the CDR3 does, leaving the germline J gene to fill in the end. V and J are TRBV19 and TRBJ2-4, with D perhaps matching TRBD1 (6 bases). Germline-derived CDR1 and CDR2 are LNHDA and SQIVND (reference sequence). The CDR3 has 13 amino acids. The CDR3: CASKYRAAYGQYF. The covered CDR3 bases are TGTGCCAGTAAGTACAGGGCGGCTTATGGT.

The CDR3 bases that were read are TGTGCCAGCAGTGAACACGCGAGCTCTGGAAACACC. Amino acid sequence: CASSEHASSGNT. The CDR3 reads in full as CASSEHASSGNTIYF. The V and J genes are TRBV2 and TRBJ1-3, with D unresolved. The CDR3 extends 3 residues past the end of the read, so its final part is completed from the germline J gene. V lost 2 bases and J lost 0, with 8 bases in between. Germline V gene lookup returns CDR1 SNHLY and CDR2 FYNNEI. CDR3 length: 15 amino acids.

A note on this clone: The read gets to within 3 residues of the CDR3 end, and the germline J gene fills in the rest. The V gene is TRBV6-4, the J gene TRBJ2-6, with D perhaps given as TRBD1 or TRBD2 (5 bases each). This CDR3 comprises 13 residues. Germline-derived CDR1 and CDR2 are MRHNA and SNTAGT. The CDR3 DNA, read in part, is TGTGCCAGCAGTCAGGGAGTAAATTCACTC. As protein: CASSQGVNSL. The full CDR3 reads CASSQGVNSLLTF.

Comment on this clone: The CDR3 is cut off 3 residues early in the read; its end comes from the germline J gene. The rearrangement links TRBV20-1 to TRBJ2-7; D is unresolved. Trimming took off 0 bases at V and 1 base at J, with 7 bases between the two ends. This CDR3 is 13 amino acids long. Per germline, CDR1 DFQATT and CDR2 SNEGSKA (reference sequence). CDR3 region: CSARDPVSYEQYF. The DNA read from the CDR3 is TGCAGTGCTAGAGACCCGGTTTCCTACGAG.